Below, 28 T cell receptor beta chains from the same sample are listed, as sequenced in a study of blood T cell repertoires in COVID-19 (dated by TCRdb to 2019 to 2021). Library preparation used the immunoSEQ multiplex PCR assay. In TCRdb, the immuneACCESS table is reduced to in-frame sequences with V and J assigned. These tables do not hold every clone; where another copy was compared, an unresolved V gene accounts for under half, and the others remain unexplained. For this sample the table gives approximately 300,000 clones, of which around 81% were detected only once. Approximately 14% of the sample lies in the top ten. Sequences were obtained from peripheral blood. These TCRs come from a person between 65 and 79 years old with COVID-19, enrolled during active disease.

The CDR3 sequence is CASSTPGQGTDGADSPLHF. The CDR3 coding sequence is TGTGCCAGCAGTACACCGGGACAGGGAACCGATGGGGCTGATTCACCCCTCCACTTT. The chain combines TRBV28 with TRBJ1-6; 9 bases line up with TRBD1. Germline CDR1 and CDR2: MDHEN and SYDVKM. This CDR3 is built from 19 residues. Unmatched junction bases numbered 19, after V lost 5 bases and J lost 8 bases.

V is TRBV19 and J is TRBJ1-5; TRBD1 matches at 12 bases. Germline V gene data show CDR1 as LNHDA and CDR2 as SQIVND (reference sequence). The CDR3 has 17 amino acids. V shed 6 bases, J shed 4 bases, and the junction held 10 bases outside the gene matches. CDR3 DNA sequence: TGTGCCAGTAGGCGGGACAGGGGGCAAATAGGGAATCAGCCCCAGCATTTT. Translated: CASRRDRGQIGNQPQHF. Variable domain in full (rest from reference TRBV19 and TRBJ1-5): DGGITQSPKYLFRKEGQNVTLSCEQNLNHDAMYWYRQDPGQGLRLIYYSQIVNDFQKGDIAEGYSVSREKKESFPLTVTSAQKNPTAFYLCASRRDRGQIGNQPQHFGDGTRLSIL.

V and J are TRBV5-1 and TRBJ1-2; D is possibly TRBD1 (5 bases). Germline CDR1 SGHRS, CDR2 YFSETQ. CDR3 size: 13 residues. The germline V and J ends were trimmed by 3 bases and 1 base, with 7 bases remaining between them. The CDR3 spells CASSSGGNYGYTF. The CDR3 bases are TGCGCCAGCAGCTCGGGGGGTAACTATGGCTACACCTTC.

The genes are TRBV9 and TRBJ1-4, with D unresolved. The CDR3 length is 13 residues. From germline, CDR1 is SGDLS and CDR2 YYNGEE. With 4 bases removed from V and 4 bases from J, the gap between germline ends came to 8 bases. The CDR3 DNA reads as TGTGCCAGCAGCACCGGGGTTAATGAAAAACTGTTTTTT. Protein product: CASSTGVNEKLFF.

V is TRBV6-2 or TRBV6-3 and J is TRBJ2-1; 8 bases line up with TRBD2. With 5 bases clipped from V and 8 bases from J, the junction kept 14 bases outside the gene matches. The CDR3 extends over 16 amino acids. Per germline, CDR1 MNHEY and CDR2 SVGEGT. In DNA form, the CDR3 reads TGTGCCAGCAGTGACCGGACCGGGACTAGTCGCCATGAGCAGTTCTTC. Its translation: CASSDRTGTSRHEQFF.

The J gene is TRBJ2-1, the V gene TRBV18, with D tentatively TRBD1 (7 bases). The ends were cut back, 3 bases at V and 8 bases at J, with 26 bases in the middle. CDR1 and CDR2 (germline): KGHSH, LQKENI. This CDR3 has 18 amino acids. For the CDR3, the DNA is TGTGCCAGCTCACCGGCCGCGGGGACAGTTCTTTTTGTTGATGAGCAGTTCTTC. It codes for CASSPAAGTVLFVDEQFF.

Note on this clone: Mismatch with germline at one junction end may stem from a read error. The chain has TRBV5-1 and TRBJ2-1; 9 nucleotides align to TRBD2. Germline CDR1 SGHRS, CDR2 YFSETQ. There are 17 residues in the CDR3. The CDR3 is CPSSAPRGGGAVNEQFF. CDR3 DNA: TGCCCCAGCAGCGCGCCCCGGGGCGGGGGGGCGGTCAATGAGCAGTTCTTC.

The chain couples TRBV6-4 to TRBJ1-1, with D tentatively TRBD1 (6 bases). CDR1 and CDR2 (germline): MRHNA, SNTAGT. Trimming took off 9 bases at V and 5 bases at J, with 22 bases between the two ends. The CDR3 totals 15 residues. This chain's CDR3 is CASKPEGGLETEAFF. CDR3 bases: TGTGCCAGTAAGCCGGAGGGGGGGCTGGAGACTGAAGCTTTCTTT.

The J gene is TRBJ2-7, the V gene TRBV6-5; 10 bases line up with TRBD1. Germline V CDR1 and CDR2: MNHEY, SVGAGI. The CDR3 contains 15 residues. Trimming took 2 bases from V and 3 from J; bases not matched to a gene: 4. The CDR3 DNA sequence: TGTGCCAGCAGTTACGGGGGACAGGGGTTCTACGAGCAGTACTTC. Translated: CASSYGGQGFYEQYF.

The chain combines TRBV9 with TRBJ2-2; the D gene is possibly TRBD1 (5 bases). Trimming pared 3 bases from V and 1 base from J, leaving 7 bases between. Germline V gives CDR1 SGDLS, CDR2 YYNGEE. CDR3 length: 14 amino acids. DNA for the CDR3: TGTGCCAGCAGCGGGACACAGAACACCGGGGAGCTGTTTTTT. Translating gives CASSGTQNTGELFF. Based on the CDR3 plus reference TRBV9 and TRBJ2-2, the full variable domain is DSGVTQTPKHLITATGQRVTLRCSPRSGDLSVYWYQQSLDQGLQFLIQYYNGEERAKGNILERFSAQQFPDLHSELNLSSLELGDSALYFCASSGTQNTGELFFGEGSRLTVL.

This sequence joins TRBV30 and TRBJ1-4; D is ambiguous. The CDR3 spans 15 residues. Between the trimmed V and J ends, which lost 2 bases and 2 bases, there was a span of 12 bases. The germline gives CDR1 GTSNPN, CDR2 SVGIG (reference sequence). CDR3 loop: CAWSSLVGTNEKLFF. DNA for the CDR3: TGTGCCTGGAGTTCGCTAGTCGGGACTAATGAAAAACTGTTTTTT.

The rearrangement links TRBV5-8 to TRBJ2-1; D unresolved. From germline, CDR1 is SGHTS and CDR2 YDEGEE. V was clipped by 2 bases and J by 1 base, with 4 bases between them. The CDR3 spans 13 residues. The CDR3 sequence is CASSFRSYNEQFF. In DNA, the CDR3 is TGTGCCAGCAGCTTTCGTTCCTACAATGAGCAGTTCTTC. Drawing the rest from reference TRBV5-8 and TRBJ2-1, the complete variable domain is EAGVTQSPTHLIKTRGQQATLRCSPISGHTSVYWYQQALGLGLQFLLWYDEGEERNRGNFPPRFSGRQFPNYSSELNVNALELEDSALYLCASSFRSYNEQFFGPGTRLTVL.

The rearrangement joins TRBV11-3 to TRBJ2-2; possibly TRBD2 for D (7 bases). The CDR3 contains 14 residues. Germline CDR1 is SGHNT and CDR2 is YENEEA. Trimming took 5 bases from V and 7 from J, leaving 14 bases between them. CDR3 loop: CASSPRGANGELFF. CDR3 DNA: TGTGCCAGCAGCCCTCGGGGGGCGAACGGGGAGCTGTTTTTT.

This clone was recorded many times. The chain uses TRBV11-2 and TRBJ2-2, with D perhaps matching TRBD1 (5 bases). The CDR3 is 13 amino acids. The V gene lost 4 bases and the J gene lost 6 bases, with 9 bases spanning the gap. Germline loops: CDR1 SGHAT, CDR2 FQNNGV. Here the CDR3 DNA reads TGTGCCAGCAGCTCCCAGGGTTCCGGGGAGCTGTTTTTT. Protein: CASSSQGSGELFF. The full variable domain, rest sourced from reference TRBV11-2 and TRBJ2-2, is EAGVAQSPRYKIIEKRQSVAFWCNPISGHATLYWYQQILGQGPKLLIQFQNNGVVDDSQLPKDRFSAERLKGVDSTLKIQPAKLEDSAVYLCASSSQGSGELFFGEGSRLTVL.

On this clone itself: Other DNA sequences in the sample encode the same CDR3. The V gene is TRBV5-1, the J gene TRBJ1-2; TRBD1 matches 9 bases. Looked up from germline, CDR1 is SGHRS and CDR2 is YFSETQ. Trimming took 0 bases from V and 2 from J; bases not matched to a gene: 2. The CDR3 runs to 15 residues. The CDR3 protein is CASSLGGQGNYGYTF. CDR3 coding DNA: TGCGCCAGCAGCTTGGGGGGACAGGGAAACTATGGCTACACCTTC.

This clone was seen once. The V call is TRBV7-9, the J call TRBJ1-5, with TRBD1 matching 10 bases. The CDR3 totals 15 residues. Germline CDR1 reads SEHNR; CDR2 reads FQNEAQ (reference sequence). The trim removed 5 bases at V and 5 bases at J, leaving 6 bases unmatched. DNA of the CDR3: TGTGCCAGCAGCATGACAGGGGGCACAGATCAGCCCCAGCATTTT. Residues: CASSMTGGTDQPQHF.

This chain uses TRBV24-1 with TRBJ2-7, with a possible D match to TRBD2 (6 bases). The length of the CDR3 is 15 residues. V was cut by 4 bases and J by 2 bases, with 14 bases left in between. Germline values: CDR1 KGHDR, CDR2 SFDVKD. CDR3 bases: TGTGCCACCAGTGACCCCGGGACTCATCCCTACGAGCAGTACTTC. Protein product: CATSDPGTHPYEQYF.

This clone was recorded only once. The chain employs TRBV19 and TRBJ2-7, with D tentatively TRBD2 (7 bases). The germline V gene encodes CDR1 LNHDA and CDR2 SQIVND (reference sequence). There are 15 residues in the CDR3. Trimming removed 4 bases from V and 5 bases from J, with 18 bases in between. CDR3 DNA sequence: TGTGCCAGTAGTAAGGGGGGGGCCTCGGTGGACGAGCAGTACTTC. It translates to CASSKGGASVDEQYF. The full variable domain, in which reference TRBV19 and TRBJ2-7 provide the parts outside the CDR3, is DGGITQSPKYLFRKEGQNVTLSCEQNLNHDAMYWYRQDPGQGLRLIYYSQIVNDFQKGDIAEGYSVSREKKESFPLTVTSAQKNPTAFYLCASSKGGASVDEQYFGPGTRLTVT.

This chain uses TRBV25-1 with TRBJ1-1, with 7 bases aligning to TRBD1. Germline CDR1 reads MGHDK; CDR2 reads SYGVNS. The CDR3 loop spans 17 amino acids. V was clipped by 5 bases and J by 0 bases; unmatched bases: 12. CDR3 in DNA: TGTGCCAGCAGTAAAGGACCGGGACAGACCATGAACACTGAAGCTTTCTTT. It specifies CASSKGPGQTMNTEAFF.

The J gene is TRBJ1-1, the V gene TRBV18; 10 positions agree with TRBD1. CDR1 and CDR2 (germline): KGHSH, LQKENI. The V segment lost 2 bases and the J segment 4 bases; nucleotides outside the gene matches: 7. There are 16 residues in the CDR3. The CDR3 sequence: CASSPKTGGIFTEAFF. Written as DNA, the CDR3 is TGTGCCAGCTCACCAAAGACAGGGGGCATTTTCACTGAAGCTTTCTTT.

The V and J genes are TRBV4-1 and TRBJ1-2; TRBD1 might be the D (5 bases). The germline V gene encodes CDR1 MGHRA and CDR2 YSYEKL. V was shortened by 0 bases and J by 2 bases, with 16 bases between the two germline ends. This CDR3 has 17 amino acids. The DNA for the CDR3 is TGCGCCAGCAGCCAAGAGGCTACGACAGCTCTAAACTATGGCTACACCTTC. It codes for CASSQEATTALNYGYTF.

The J gene is TRBJ1-1, the V gene TRBV5-8, with D tentatively TRBD1 (6 bases). The V end lost 5 bases, the J end lost 1 base, and 9 bases lay between the germline ends. In germline, CDR1 is SGHTS, CDR2 YDEGEE. The CDR3 runs to 13 residues. CDR3 coding DNA: TGTGCCAGCAGTCAGGACAGGAACACTGAAGCTTTCTTT. Encoded protein: CASSQDRNTEAFF.

V gene TRBV24-1 combines with J gene TRBJ2-7, with 14 bases that match TRBD2. V shed 3 bases, J shed 3 bases, and the junction held 3 bases outside the gene matches. CDR3 length: 16 amino acids. Germline V gene sequence: CDR1 KGHDR, CDR2 SFDVKD. CDR3 in amino acids: CATSDGGLAGVYEQYF. CDR3 nucleotides: TGTGCCACCAGTGATGGGGGACTAGCGGGAGTCTACGAGCAGTACTTC.

This clone was observed once. This chain joins TRBV4-3 and TRBJ1-4, with TRBD1 as a possible D gene (5 bases). CDR1 LGHNA and CDR2 YSLEER come from the germline V gene. The length of the CDR3 is 15 residues. Trimming removed 1 base at V and 4 bases at J, with 10 bases between. CDR3: CASSQGQTINEKLFF. The CDR3 coding sequence is TGCGCCAGCAGCCAAGGACAGACGATTAATGAAAAACTGTTTTTT.

The J gene is TRBJ2-5, the V gene TRBV7-3; the match to TRBD1 covers 8 bases. There are 13 residues in the CDR3. CDR1 is SGHTA, CDR2 FQGTGA, per germline. Losses at the gene ends were 4 bases for V and 5 bases for J; bases not matched to a gene: 3. The CDR3 region is CASSSTGAETQYF. CDR3 coding DNA: TGTGCCAGCAGCTCGACAGGGGCCGAGACCCAGTACTTC.

The V gene is TRBV19, the J gene TRBJ2-3; 7 bases align to TRBD1. Per germline, CDR1 LNHDA and CDR2 SQIVND (reference sequence). CDR3 size: 17 residues. The V segment lost 4 bases and the J segment 2 bases; nucleotides outside the gene matches: 12. The CDR3 loop reads CASSTPPGQPYTDTQYF. The CDR3 DNA reads as TGTGCCAGTAGTACGCCTCCGGGACAGCCTTACACAGATACGCAGTATTTT.

CDR3 amino acids: CASSLASTGNIQYF. The CDR3 DNA follows: TGCGCCAGCAGCTTGGCCAGCACGGGAAACATTCAGTACTTC. The chain couples TRBV5-1 to TRBJ2-4; the D is unclear. Trimming shortened V by 0 bases and J by 6 bases, and 10 bases separated the two germline ends. Germline V gene data show CDR1 as SGHRS and CDR2 as YFSETQ. The CDR3 contains 14 residues.

This chain uses TRBV5-8 with TRBJ2-5; the D is unclear. V was cut by 7 bases and J by 1 base, with 11 bases left in between. The CDR3 spans 13 residues. The germline CDR1 and CDR2 sequences are SGHTS and YDEGEE. CDR3 in DNA: TGTGCCAGCCGCGCTCAATCCCAAGAGACCCAGTACTTC. This translates into CASRAQSQETQYF.